The 32 T cell receptor beta chains below all came from one sample that was sequenced in a study of somatic mutations in cytotoxic T cells in rheumatoid arthritis. The protocol was immunoSEQ multiplex PCR, while the TCRdb copy is restricted to in-frame clones and leaves out a portion. This repertoire shows roughly 7,100 clones, around three quarters found once; its top ten account for approximately 10%. Sequencing was carried out using CD8+ T cells sorted from blood. Receptor source: an adult with rheumatoid arthritis.

The chain joins TRBV9 to TRBJ2-4; 12 nucleotides line up with TRBD1. The germline V gene encodes CDR1 SGDLS and CDR2 YYNGEE. V shed 5 bases and J 2 bases; nucleotides not matched to a gene: 14. The CDR3 has 19 amino acids. The CDR3 bases are TGTGCCAGCAGTCCTCGGGGACAGGGGGCGCTGAGGACCAAAAACATTCAGTACTTC. Translated, it gives CASSPRGQGALRTKNIQYF.

The V gene is TRBV10-3, the J gene TRBJ2-2, with D uncertain. This CDR3 contains 15 residues. Germline V gives CDR1 ENHRY, CDR2 SYGVKD. The germline V and J ends were trimmed by 8 bases and 5 bases, with 18 bases remaining between them. CDR3 nucleotide sequence: TGTGCCATCGGCGCGGACGGTCCGAGGACCGGGGAGCTGTTTTTT. Amino acids: CAIGADGPRTGELFF.

V is TRBV7-9 and J is TRBJ2-5, with D perhaps matching TRBD1 (5 bases). The CDR3 extends over 14 amino acids. Germline CDR1 and CDR2: SEHNR and FQNEAQ (reference sequence). Trimming stripped 4 bases from V and 5 bases from J, with 14 bases between. For the CDR3, the DNA is TGTGCCAGCAGCTCCCCCTATGGGGCGGAGACCCAGTACTTC. This translates into CASSSPYGAETQYF.

The J gene is TRBJ1-1, the V gene TRBV28; TRBD1 agrees at 8 bases. CDR1 MDHEN and CDR2 SYDVKM come from the germline V gene. The CDR3 contains 15 residues. Germline trimming cut 2 bases from V and 4 bases from J; bases unmatched to any gene: 6. DNA for the CDR3: TGTGCCAGCAGTTTAATCACAGGGGGGGTCACTGAAGCTTTCTTT. This sequence encodes CASSLITGGVTEAFF.

Within the sample, this clone is large. The chain links TRBV5-1 to TRBJ1-6; TRBD1 is a possible D gene (5 bases). Germline loops: CDR1 SGHRS, CDR2 YFSETQ. The CDR3 sequence is 17 residues long. The V and J ends lost 4 bases and 0 bases respectively, with 14 bases between them. CDR3 nucleotide sequence: TGCGCCAGCAGCGGGGCTGAGCTGAGCTCCTATAATTCACCCCTCCACTTT. This codes for CASSGAELSSYNSPLHF.

The gene calls are TRBV6-5 and TRBJ1-6; TRBD1 agrees at 8 bases. The V segment lost 2 bases and the J segment 7 bases; nucleotides outside the gene matches: 7. The CDR3 totals 16 residues. Germline V gene lookup returns CDR1 MNHEY and CDR2 SVGAGI. The CDR3 nucleotides read TGTGCCAGCAGTTACCGGCAGGGGGCGCGCAATTCACCCCTCCACTTT. It is translated as CASSYRQGARNSPLHF.

The chain combines TRBV6-1 with TRBJ1-2, with D uncertain. The germline gives CDR1 MNHNS, CDR2 SASEGT. Trimming cost V 2 bases and J 6 bases, with 7 bases left between them. The CDR3 spans 12 residues. The CDR3 bases are TGTGCCAGCAGTGAAAATTCCCATGGCTACACCTTC. Translation: CASSENSHGYTF.

CDR3 DNA sequence: TGTGCCAGTAGTCCTACAGGGCCCTATGGCTACACCTTC. Translated, it gives CASSPTGPYGYTF. The chain has TRBV19 and TRBJ1-2, with D perhaps matching TRBD1 (6 bases). V lost 5 bases to trimming and J lost 4 bases, with 11 bases between them. Per the germline V gene, CDR1 is LNHDA and CDR2 is SQIVND (reference sequence). The CDR3 consists of 13 residues.

This sequence joins TRBV5-1 and TRBJ1-1; 9 nucleotides agree with TRBD1. CDR3 length: 15 amino acids. Germline V gene data show CDR1 as SGHRS and CDR2 as YFSETQ. V was pared by 4 bases and J by 1 base, with 5 bases of the junction left unmatched. CDR3 bases: TGCGCCAGCAGCGCCCAGACAGGGGGGAACACTGAAGCTTTCTTT. It encodes CASSAQTGGNTEAFF.

This chain joins TRBV21-1 and TRBJ1-1. TRBV21-1 is shown as a pseudogene. This CDR3 region has 15 residues. The CDR3 here is CATQQRVREGTEAFF. CDR3 DNA sequence: TGTGCCACCCAGCAAAGAGTAAGGGAAGGAACTGAAGCTTTCTTT.

The V and J genes are TRBV10-2 and TRBJ2-3; D is unresolved. V gave up 6 bases and J gave up 4 bases, with 14 bases separating them. The CDR3 covers 14 residues. Germline CDR1 is WSHSY and CDR2 is SAAADI. The CDR3 is CASRETAWPDTQYF. CDR3 nucleotides: TGCGCCAGCAGGGAAACAGCCTGGCCAGATACGCAGTATTTT.

The V and J genes are TRBV11-2 and TRBJ2-7; TRBD2 matches at 9 bases. The CDR3 is 17 residues long. After removal of 5 bases from V and 0 bases from J, the junction contained 11 bases not matched to a gene. Germline-derived CDR1 and CDR2 are SGHAT and FQNNGV. CDR3 coding DNA: TGTGCCAGCAGCGCGGGTGAGCAGCGGGGGGCCTCCTACGAGCAGTACTTC. Protein: CASSAGEQRGASYEQYF.

The chain recombines TRBV19 with TRBJ2-7; 11 bases line up with TRBD2. This CDR3 is built from 15 residues. The germline V gene has CDR1 LNHDA and CDR2 SQIVND (reference sequence). V shed 4 bases and J 0 bases; nucleotides not matched to a gene: 2. This CDR3 reads CASSTSGGRSYEQYF. The CDR3 DNA reads TGTGCCAGTAGTACTAGCGGGGGGCGCTCCTACGAGCAGTACTTC.

The chain links TRBV7-6 to TRBJ2-3; 10 bases align to TRBD2. The CDR3 covers 19 residues. Germline-derived CDR1 and CDR2 are SGHVS and FNYEAQ. J was trimmed by 0 bases and V by 4 bases; bases with no gene match: 13. The CDR3 DNA reads TGTGCCAGCAGCTGGGGTGGGAGCGGGGGGGCCTGGAGCACAGATACGCAGTATTTT. Protein product: CASSWGGSGGAWSTDTQYF.

V and J are TRBV7-2 and TRBJ1-6; 9 bases fit TRBD1. After removal of 4 bases from V and 6 bases from J, the junction contained 10 bases not matched to a gene. Germline V gene sequence: CDR1 SGHTA, CDR2 FQGNSA. The CDR3 loop spans 17 amino acids. This CDR3 reads CASSYQTGGGTNSPLHF. CDR3 DNA sequence: TGTGCCAGCAGCTACCAAACAGGGGGCGGAACTAATTCACCCCTCCACTTT.

The chain recombines TRBV11-2 with TRBJ1-2; D not resolved. The CDR3 is 15 amino acids. The V and J ends lost 0 bases and 4 bases respectively, with 12 bases between them. Germline values: CDR1 SGHAT, CDR2 FQNNGV. CDR3 protein: CASSLDSAAGYGYTF. For the CDR3, the DNA is TGTGCCAGCAGCTTAGACTCGGCGGCAGGCTATGGCTACACCTTC.

This chain uses TRBV28 with TRBJ2-3; possible D gene TRBD1, 5 bases. CDR1 and CDR2 from the germline V gene are MDHEN and SYDVKM. Trimming removed 4 bases from V and 6 bases from J, with 17 bases in between. The CDR3 runs 15 residues. The CDR3 region is CASSYIGVKGDTQYF. CDR3 nucleotides: TGTGCCAGCAGTTACATAGGTGTGAAGGGGGATACGCAGTATTTT.

The chain recombines TRBV5-6 with TRBJ2-3; D is uncertain. V lost 3 bases and J lost 6, with 8 bases in between. CDR1 is SGHDT, CDR2 YYEEEE, per germline. This CDR3 has 12 amino acids. The CDR3 is CASSSRWDTQYF. As DNA, the CDR3 is TGTGCCAGCAGCTCAAGGTGGGATACGCAGTATTTT.

The chain joins TRBV7-8 to TRBJ1-5; D unclear. Per germline, CDR1 SGHVS and CDR2 FQNEAQ. The CDR3 runs to 14 residues. V gave up 1 base and J gave up 6 bases, with 10 bases separating them. The CDR3 region is CASSLGGLGQPQHF. The CDR3 DNA is TGTGCCAGCAGCTTAGGTGGTTTAGGTCAGCCCCAGCATTTT.

The rearrangement uses TRBV5-4 and TRBJ1-1; D perhaps matches TRBD1 (6 bases). Germline lookup yields CDR1 SGHNT and CDR2 YYREEE (reference sequence). Trimming cost V 2 bases and J 3 bases, with 11 bases left between them. CDR3 length: 14 amino acids. The CDR3, as DNA: TGTGCCAGCAGCTTTCCGGACAGCTACACTGAAGCTTTCTTT. Protein sequence: CASSFPDSYTEAFF.

V is TRBV7-2 and J is TRBJ2-7; no definite D call. CDR1 and CDR2 (germline): SGHTA, FQGNSA. The CDR3 has 14 residues. V was clipped by 1 base and J by 0 bases, with 7 bases between them. The CDR3 region is CASSLGTHSYEQYF. In nucleotides, the CDR3 is TGTGCCAGCAGCTTAGGAACACACTCCTACGAGCAGTACTTC.

V is TRBV5-4 and J is TRBJ2-5, with 8 bases that match TRBD2. CDR3 length equals 14 residues. The J segment lost 5 bases and the V segment lost 4 bases, leaving 7 bases of the junction unmatched. Germline V gives CDR1 SGHNT, CDR2 YYREEE (reference sequence). CDR3 sequence reads: CASSPPGGVETQYF. In nucleotides, the CDR3 is TGTGCCAGCAGCCCCCCCGGGGGGGTGGAGACCCAGTACTTC.

The J gene is TRBJ1-1, the V gene TRBV6-4, with TRBD1 identical over 7 bases. CDR3 length: 13 amino acids. With V trimmed by 5 bases and J by 1 base, 1 base remained unmatched. Germline V gene sequence: CDR1 MRHNA, CDR2 SNTAGT. CDR3 sequence (DNA): TGTGCCAGCAGTCGGACAGGGAACACTGAAGCTTTCTTT. It is translated as CASSRTGNTEAFF.

The DNA for the CDR3 is TGTGCCAGCCGAGAGACAGGGCGTAATGAGCAGTTCTTC. It specifies CASRETGRNEQFF. V usage is TRBV6-1 and J usage is TRBJ2-1; TRBD1 agrees at 7 bases. The CDR3 has 13 amino acids. Germline V lookup: CDR1 MNHNS, CDR2 SASEGT. The V and J ends lost 8 bases and 7 bases, in that order; junction bases with no gene match: 8.

This sequence joins TRBV28 and TRBJ1-1, with 8 bases aligning to TRBD1. From germline, CDR1 is MDHEN and CDR2 SYDVKM. The CDR3 extends over 16 amino acids. V gave up 4 bases and J gave up 3 bases; unmatched junction bases: 10. In DNA, the CDR3 is TGTGCCAGCAGTTCCTACAGGGGGGGAGGACACACTGAAGCTTTCTTT. Translating gives CASSSYRGGGHTEAFF. Based on the CDR3 plus reference TRBV28 and TRBJ1-1, the full variable domain is DVKVTQSSRYLVKRTGEKVFLECVQDMDHENMFWYRQDPGLGLRLIYFSYDVKMKEKGDIPEGYSVSREKKERFSLILESASTNQTSMYLCASSSYRGGGHTEAFFGQGTRLTVV.

The chain couples TRBV6-5 to TRBJ2-1, with 8 bases identical to TRBD2. In germline, CDR1 is MNHEY, CDR2 SVGAGI. The CDR3 consists of 16 residues. Trimming removed 2 bases from V and 12 bases from J; junction bases left unmatched: 15. The CDR3 region has the DNA TGTGCCAGCAGTTACCCCGGGGCGGGGGGTACAATGACGCAGTTCTTC. This sequence encodes CASSYPGAGGTMTQFF.

This rearrangement joins TRBV11-2 to TRBJ1-3, with D possibly being TRBD1 (6 bases). V was pared by 5 bases and J by 3 bases, with 14 bases between. The CDR3 extends over 15 amino acids. Germline CDR1 and CDR2: SGHAT and FQNNGV. In nucleotides, the CDR3 is TGTGCCAGCAGCGTCACAGGGCTTGGTGGAAACACCATATATTTT. This sequence encodes CASSVTGLGGNTIYF.

The gene calls are TRBV5-8 and TRBJ1-1, with D uncertain. Trimming took 1 base from V and 0 from J, leaving 7 bases between them. Looked up from germline, CDR1 is SGHTS and CDR2 is YDEGEE. The CDR3 consists of 14 residues. CDR3 amino acids: CASSLTHLNTEAFF. CDR3 nucleotide sequence: TGTGCCAGCAGCTTGACGCATCTGAACACTGAAGCTTTCTTT.

This chain joins TRBV5-1 and TRBJ2-1, with 7 bases aligning to TRBD2. Germline lookup yields CDR1 SGHRS and CDR2 YFSETQ. V gave up 4 bases and J gave up 9 bases; unmatched junction bases: 4. The CDR3 totals 12 residues. The CDR3: CASSPTSLEQFF. As DNA, the CDR3 is TGCGCCAGCAGCCCGACTAGCCTTGAGCAGTTCTTC.

The chain links TRBV19 to TRBJ2-4; 10 bases are a match to TRBD1. The CDR3 contains 15 residues. Germline V gene sequence: CDR1 LNHDA, CDR2 SQIVND (reference sequence). With 7 bases clipped from V and 6 bases from J, the junction kept 9 bases outside the gene matches. This chain's CDR3 is CASTPGQGQRNIQYF. CDR3 DNA: TGTGCCAGTACCCCGGGACAGGGGCAGCGAAACATTCAGTACTTC.

This clone was found once. An end of the junction does not agree with germline; a read error may underlie this. The rearrangement joins TRBV5-1 to TRBJ2-3, with 7 bases lining up with TRBD2. The CDR3 has 14 amino acids. Germline CDR1 and CDR2: SGHRS and YFSETQ. The CDR3 region is CASSLETSKDTQYF. DNA of the CDR3: TGCGCCAGCAGCTTGGAGACTAGCAAAGATACGCAGTATTTT.

This clone was picked up one time. The rearrangement uses TRBV6-6 and TRBJ2-3; D not resolved. The CDR3 runs 14 residues. Trimming shortened V by 4 bases and J by 6 bases, and 14 bases separated the two germline ends. CDR1 is MNHNY and CDR2 is SVGAGI in the germline V gene (reference sequence). This chain's CDR3 is CASSWAPLGDTQYF. The CDR3 nucleotides read TGTGCCAGCAGTTGGGCGCCGTTGGGGGATACGCAGTATTTT.